These 8 T cell receptor beta chains came from one sample sequenced in a study of cytomegalovirus exposure and HLA in healthy donors. A multiplex PCR was run with 60 Vbeta primers and 13 Jbeta primers. Assay: immunoSEQ multiplex PCR; the TCRdb copy retains only in-frame clones and omits some. The sample lists some 140,000 clones, roughly three quarters seen once, with more than 0.95% in the top ten. Specimen: PBMCs. These receptors originate from a man aged 18 to 30 in good health and CMV-seronegative.

The chain joins TRBV6-5 to TRBJ2-1, with 8 bases identical to TRBD2. The CDR3 length is 14 residues. V lost 8 bases, J lost 7 bases, and 10 bases stayed unmatched. Looked up from germline, CDR1 is MNHEY and CDR2 is SVGAGI. CDR3 region: CASWSGLEGNEQFF. CDR3 bases: TGTGCCAGCTGGTCGGGACTAGAAGGGAATGAGCAGTTCTTC.

The chain has TRBV15 and TRBJ1-1; 8 positions agree with TRBD1. There are 17 residues in the CDR3. V shed 2 bases and J 4 bases; nucleotides not matched to a gene: 12. Germline CDR1 LNHNV, CDR2 YYDKDF (reference sequence). This CDR3 reads CATSRSPRGPESTEAFF. The CDR3 region has the DNA TGTGCCACCAGCAGAAGCCCCAGGGGGCCGGAAAGCACTGAAGCTTTCTTT.

This clone was seen only a few times. This chain connects TRBV7-2 to TRBJ2-7, with D perhaps matching TRBD1 (6 bases). V lost 3 bases and J 2 bases, leaving 11 bases between the germline ends. The CDR3 extends over 14 amino acids. Germline assignment: CDR1 SGHTA and CDR2 FQGNSA. The CDR3 DNA is TGTGCCAGCAGCTTTACACAGGGACCCTACGAGCAGTACTTC. Translating it yields CASSFTQGPYEQYF.

The chain has TRBV11-3 and TRBJ1-1; D is undetermined. The germline gives CDR1 SGHNT, CDR2 YENEEA. Trimming left V 0 bases short and J 5 bases short, with 22 bases between. The CDR3 is 18 residues long. The DNA for the CDR3 is TGTGCCAGCAGCTTAGAGAGGAGGCTTAGGGAGGCGGGAACTGAAGCTTTCTTT. As protein: CASSLERRLREAGTEAFF.

The chain has TRBV14 and TRBJ2-1; tentative D call: TRBD2 (5 bases). In germline, CDR1 is SGHDN, CDR2 FVKESK. CDR3 size: 16 residues. V lost 4 bases, J lost 0 bases, and 13 bases lay in between. The CDR3: CASSPLSAGSYNEQFF. CDR3 sequence (DNA): TGTGCCAGCAGCCCCCTTAGCGCGGGCTCCTACAATGAGCAGTTCTTC.

The chain uses TRBV4-2 and TRBJ2-5; 7 nucleotides agree with TRBD1. V trimming: 0 bases; J trimming: 5 bases; junction bases outside the gene matches: 6. Germline values: CDR1 LGHNA, CDR2 YNFKEQ. There are 15 residues in the CDR3. This chain's CDR3 is CASSQEVGGAETQYF. DNA for the CDR3: TGTGCCAGCAGCCAAGAGGTAGGGGGCGCGGAGACCCAGTACTTC.

There are a few counts of this clone. The CDR3 nucleotides read TGCGCCAGCAGCCACACGACGGGAAGCTCCTACGAGCAGTACTTC. Protein sequence: CASSHTTGSSYEQYF. The chain is built from TRBV4-1 and TRBJ2-7; possibly TRBD2 for D (5 bases). CDR1 and CDR2 (germline): MGHRA, YSYEKL. The CDR3 contains 15 residues. V was trimmed by 3 bases and J by 0 bases, leaving 12 bases between them.

Only one count was recorded for this clone. This chain links TRBV2 with TRBJ1-5; tentative D call: TRBD1 (6 bases). The germline V and J ends were trimmed by 3 bases and 7 bases, with 10 bases remaining between them. The CDR3 extends over 13 amino acids. CDR1 is SNHLY and CDR2 is FYNNEI in the germline V gene. Written as DNA, the CDR3 is TGTGCCAGCAGTGATCAGGGGAGCCAGCCCCAGCATTTT. As protein: CASSDQGSQPQHF.